The clone carrying this T cell receptor beta chain has only one observation. The antigen is unknown. PCR employed 60 Vbeta and 13 Jbeta primers. Assay: immunoSEQ multiplex PCR; the TCRdb copy retains only in-frame clones and omits some. The data show 90,000 to 120,000 clones, about four fifths seen once. This entry belongs to a study of cytomegalovirus exposure and HLA in healthy donors. Overall study: Early released data had around 89 million unique TCRs, all coming from HLA-typed donors. The study, taken as a whole, reports: In an earlier analysis, productive rearrangement rates for most beta V segments clustered near 87% or 30%.

CDR3 size: 14 residues. The germline V gene encodes CDR1 KGHSH and CDR2 LQKENI. Trimming pared 2 bases from V and 0 bases from J, leaving 7 bases between. The origin of this receptor is a man aged 25-40 years in good health and CMV-seropositive. The chain uses TRBV18 and TRBJ1-2; D perhaps matches TRBD1 (5 bases). Sequenced input: PBMCs. The CDR3 region has the DNA TGTGCCAGCTCACCAGCACAGGCTAACTATGGCTACACCTTC. Protein product: CASSPAQANYGYTF.